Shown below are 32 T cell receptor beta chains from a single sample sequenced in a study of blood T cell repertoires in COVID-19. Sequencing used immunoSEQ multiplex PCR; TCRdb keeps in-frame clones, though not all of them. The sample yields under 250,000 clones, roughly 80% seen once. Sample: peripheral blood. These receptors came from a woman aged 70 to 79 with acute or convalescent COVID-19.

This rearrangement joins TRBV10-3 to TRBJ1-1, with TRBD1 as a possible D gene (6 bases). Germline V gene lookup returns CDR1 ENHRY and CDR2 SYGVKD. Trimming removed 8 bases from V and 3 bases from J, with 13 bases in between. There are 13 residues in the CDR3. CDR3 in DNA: TGTGCCATCCAGGGGTTTCGGGACACTGAAGCTTTCTTT. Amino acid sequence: CAIQGFRDTEAFF.

CDR3 coding DNA: TGTGCCAGCAGCTTAGCGGTTAGAAATTCACCCCTCCACTTT. This translates into CASSLAVRNSPLHF. The genes are TRBV7-9 and TRBJ1-6; no reliable D call. The germline V and J ends were trimmed by 0 bases and 7 bases, with 7 bases remaining between them. CDR1 is SEHNR and CDR2 is FQNEAQ in the germline V gene (reference sequence). The CDR3 extends over 14 amino acids.

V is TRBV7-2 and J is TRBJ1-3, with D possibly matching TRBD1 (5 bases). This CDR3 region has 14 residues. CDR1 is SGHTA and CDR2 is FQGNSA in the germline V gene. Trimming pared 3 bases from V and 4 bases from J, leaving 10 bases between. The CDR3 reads CASSFMTAGNTIYF. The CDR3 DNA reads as TGTGCCAGCAGCTTCATGACAGCCGGAAACACCATATATTTT. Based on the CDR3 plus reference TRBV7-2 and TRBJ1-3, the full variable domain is GAGVSQSPSNKVTEKGKDVELRCDPISGHTALYWYRQSLGQGLEFLIYFQGNSAPDKSGLPSDRFSAERTGGSVSTLTIQRTQQEDSAVYLCASSFMTAGNTIYFGEGSWLTVV.

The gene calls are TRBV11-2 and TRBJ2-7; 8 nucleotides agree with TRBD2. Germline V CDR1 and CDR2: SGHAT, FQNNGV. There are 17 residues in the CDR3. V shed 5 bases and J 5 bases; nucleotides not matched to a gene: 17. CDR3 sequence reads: CASSTKALAVRLDEQYF. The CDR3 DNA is TGTGCCAGCAGCACTAAGGCACTAGCGGTTCGGCTCGACGAGCAGTACTTC.

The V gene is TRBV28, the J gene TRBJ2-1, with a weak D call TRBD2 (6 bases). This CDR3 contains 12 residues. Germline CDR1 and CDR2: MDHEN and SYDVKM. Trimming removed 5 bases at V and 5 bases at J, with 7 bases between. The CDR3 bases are TGTGCCAGCAGTACGGGGGACAATGAGCAGTTCTTC. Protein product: CASSTGDNEQFF.

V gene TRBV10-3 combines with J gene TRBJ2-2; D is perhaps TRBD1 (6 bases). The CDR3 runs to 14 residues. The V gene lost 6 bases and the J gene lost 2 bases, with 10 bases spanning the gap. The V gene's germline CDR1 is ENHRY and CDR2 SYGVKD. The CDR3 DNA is TGTGCCATCAGGGGACAATTAAACACCGGGGAGCTGTTTTTT. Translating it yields CAIRGQLNTGELFF.

Written as DNA, the CDR3 is TGTGCCAGTAGTATAGGCCCGCTCAAATGGGGGACAGGACCCAATCAGCCCCAGCATTTT. Translation: CASSIGPLKWGTGPNQPQHF. This sequence joins TRBV19 and TRBJ1-5, with TRBD1 matching over 8 bases. CDR3 length: 20 residues. V was clipped by 1 base and J by 3 bases; unmatched bases: 17. The germline V gene has CDR1 LNHDA and CDR2 SQIVND (reference sequence). The full variable domain, rest sourced from reference TRBV19 and TRBJ1-5, is DGGITQSPKYLFRKEGQNVTLSCEQNLNHDAMYWYRQDPGQGLRLIYYSQIVNDFQKGDIAEGYSVSREKKESFPLTVTSAQKNPTAFYLCASSIGPLKWGTGPNQPQHFGDGTRLSIL.

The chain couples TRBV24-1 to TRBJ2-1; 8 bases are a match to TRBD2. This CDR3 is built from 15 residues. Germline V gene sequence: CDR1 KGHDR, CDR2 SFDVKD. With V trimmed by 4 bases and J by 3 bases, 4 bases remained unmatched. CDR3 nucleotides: TGTGCCACCAGTGACCCGGGGGGGGGCTACAATGAGCAGTTCTTC. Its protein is CATSDPGGGYNEQFF.

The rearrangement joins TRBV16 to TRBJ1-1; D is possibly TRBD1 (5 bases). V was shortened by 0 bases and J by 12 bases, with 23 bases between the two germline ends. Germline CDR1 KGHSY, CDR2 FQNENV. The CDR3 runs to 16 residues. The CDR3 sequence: CASSQSPIGTGESTFF. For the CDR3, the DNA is TGTGCCAGCAGCCAATCGCCCATTGGGACGGGAGAAAGTACTTTCTTT.

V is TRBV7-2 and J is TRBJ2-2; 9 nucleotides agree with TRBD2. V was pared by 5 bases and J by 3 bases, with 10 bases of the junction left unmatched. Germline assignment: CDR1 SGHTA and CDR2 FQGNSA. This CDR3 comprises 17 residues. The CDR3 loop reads CASSPHIAGADTGELFF. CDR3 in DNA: TGTGCCAGCAGCCCACATATAGCGGGAGCGGACACCGGGGAGCTGTTTTTT.

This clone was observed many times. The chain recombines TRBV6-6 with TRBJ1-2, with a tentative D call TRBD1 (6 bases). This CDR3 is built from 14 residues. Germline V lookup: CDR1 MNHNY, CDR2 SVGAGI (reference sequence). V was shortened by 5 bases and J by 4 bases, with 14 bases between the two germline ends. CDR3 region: CASSGRQATYGYTF. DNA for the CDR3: TGTGCCAGCAGTGGACGACAGGCCACCTATGGCTACACCTTC.

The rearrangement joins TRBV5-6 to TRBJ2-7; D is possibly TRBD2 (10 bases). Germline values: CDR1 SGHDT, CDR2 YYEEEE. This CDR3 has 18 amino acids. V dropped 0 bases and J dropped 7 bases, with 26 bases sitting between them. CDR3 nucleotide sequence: TGTGCCAGCAGCTTGGATGGGACAGGGCTAGCGGGAGTCGGGGAGCAGTACTTC. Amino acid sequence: CASSLDGTGLAGVGEQYF.

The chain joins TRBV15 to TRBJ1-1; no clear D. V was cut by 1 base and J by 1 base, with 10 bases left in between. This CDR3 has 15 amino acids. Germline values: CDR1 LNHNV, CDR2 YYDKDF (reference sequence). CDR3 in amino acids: CATSRGGSGNTEAFF. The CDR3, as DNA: TGTGCCACCAGCAGAGGAGGGTCTGGGAACACTGAAGCTTTCTTT.

DNA for the CDR3: TGTGCCACCAGCACAGGCCTTACACCACTAGCGGGAGTAGGAGAGACCCAGTACTTC. It codes for CATSTGLTPLAGVGETQYF. The V and J genes are TRBV15 and TRBJ2-5; TRBD2 matches 11 bases. J lost 4 bases, V lost 4 bases, and 17 bases had no gene match. The CDR3 extends over 19 amino acids. Germline CDR1 and CDR2: LNHNV and YYDKDF (reference sequence).

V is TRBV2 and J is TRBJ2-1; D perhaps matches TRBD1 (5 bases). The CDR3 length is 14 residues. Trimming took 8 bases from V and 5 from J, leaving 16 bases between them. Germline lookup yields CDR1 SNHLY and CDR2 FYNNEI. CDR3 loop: CASLSAGLNNEQFF. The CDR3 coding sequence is TGTGCCAGCCTCTCGGCAGGGCTTAACAATGAGCAGTTCTTC.

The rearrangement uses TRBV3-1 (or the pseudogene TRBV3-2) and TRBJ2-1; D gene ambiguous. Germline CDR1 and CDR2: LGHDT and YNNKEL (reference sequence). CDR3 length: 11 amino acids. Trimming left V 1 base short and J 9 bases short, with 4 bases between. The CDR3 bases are TGTGCCAGCAGCCAAGGTAGTGAGCAGTTCTTC. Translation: CASSQGSEQFF.

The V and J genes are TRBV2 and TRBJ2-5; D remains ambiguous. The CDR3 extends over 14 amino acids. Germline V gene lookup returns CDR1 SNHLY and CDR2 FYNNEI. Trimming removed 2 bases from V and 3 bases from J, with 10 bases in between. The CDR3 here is CASSEPPGEETQYF. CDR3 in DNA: TGTGCCAGCAGTGAACCCCCGGGTGAAGAGACCCAGTACTTC.

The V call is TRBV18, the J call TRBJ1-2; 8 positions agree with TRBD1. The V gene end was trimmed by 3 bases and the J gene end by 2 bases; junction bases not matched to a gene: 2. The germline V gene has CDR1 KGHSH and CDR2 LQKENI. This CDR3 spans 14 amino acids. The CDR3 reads CASSPQGANYGYTF. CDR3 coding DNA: TGTGCCAGCTCACCTCAGGGGGCCAACTATGGCTACACCTTC.

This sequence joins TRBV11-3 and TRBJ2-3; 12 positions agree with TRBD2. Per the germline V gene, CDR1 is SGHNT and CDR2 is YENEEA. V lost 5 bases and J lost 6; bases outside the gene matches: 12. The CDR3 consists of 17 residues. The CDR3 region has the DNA TGTGCCAGCAGCCGTGGACTAGCGGGAAGTGAGTGGGATACGCAGTATTTT. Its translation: CASSRGLAGSEWDTQYF. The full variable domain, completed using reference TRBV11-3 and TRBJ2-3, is EAGVVQSPRYKIIEKKQPVAFWCNPISGHNTLYWYLQNLGQGPELLIRYENEEAVDDSQLPKDRFSAERLKGVDSTLKIQPAELGDSAVYLCASSRGLAGSEWDTQYFGPGTRLTVL.

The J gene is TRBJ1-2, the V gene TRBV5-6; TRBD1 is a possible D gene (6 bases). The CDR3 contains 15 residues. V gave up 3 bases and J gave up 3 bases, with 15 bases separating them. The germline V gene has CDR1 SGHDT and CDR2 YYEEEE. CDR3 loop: CASSSLRGVDYGYTF. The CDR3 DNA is TGTGCCAGCAGCTCCCTCAGGGGCGTCGACTATGGCTACACCTTC.

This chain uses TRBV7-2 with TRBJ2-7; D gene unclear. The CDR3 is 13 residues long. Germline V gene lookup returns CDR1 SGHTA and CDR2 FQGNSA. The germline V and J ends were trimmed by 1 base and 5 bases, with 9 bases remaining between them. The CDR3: CASSLGILDEQYF. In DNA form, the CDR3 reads TGTGCCAGCAGCTTAGGTATTTTAGACGAGCAGTACTTC.

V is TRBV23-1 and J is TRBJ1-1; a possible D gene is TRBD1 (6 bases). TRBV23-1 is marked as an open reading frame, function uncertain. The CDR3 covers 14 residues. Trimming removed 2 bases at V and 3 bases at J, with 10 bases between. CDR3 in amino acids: CASSQQGLDTEAFF. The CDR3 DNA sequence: TGCGCCAGCAGTCAACAGGGGTTGGACACTGAAGCTTTCTTT.

This chain's CDR3 is CATSPNGGGYGYTF. The CDR3 DNA reads TGTGCCACCAGTCCCAATGGAGGTGGCTATGGCTACACCTTC. This chain connects TRBV24-1 to TRBJ1-2; no firm D call. Trimming pared 6 bases from V and 4 bases from J, leaving 14 bases between. The length of the CDR3 is 14 residues. Germline values: CDR1 KGHDR, CDR2 SFDVKD.

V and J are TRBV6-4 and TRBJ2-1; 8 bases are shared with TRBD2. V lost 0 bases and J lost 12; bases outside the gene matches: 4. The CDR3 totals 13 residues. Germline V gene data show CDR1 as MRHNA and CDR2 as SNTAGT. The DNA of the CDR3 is TGTGCCAGCAGTGACTCGATGGCGGGAGGGCAGTTCTTC. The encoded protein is CASSDSMAGGQFF.

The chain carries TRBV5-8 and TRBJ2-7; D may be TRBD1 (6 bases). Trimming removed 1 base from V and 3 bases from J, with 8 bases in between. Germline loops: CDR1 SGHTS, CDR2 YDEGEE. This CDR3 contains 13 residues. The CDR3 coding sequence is TGTGCCAGCAGCTTGACAGGGTTCTACGAGCAGTACTTC. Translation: CASSLTGFYEQYF.

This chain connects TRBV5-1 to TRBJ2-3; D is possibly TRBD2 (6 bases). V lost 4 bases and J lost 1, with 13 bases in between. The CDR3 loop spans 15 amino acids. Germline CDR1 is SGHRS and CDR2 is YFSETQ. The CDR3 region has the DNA TGCGCCAGCAGCGGCGGGACTCCAGGCACAGATACGCAGTATTTT. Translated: CASSGGTPGTDTQYF.

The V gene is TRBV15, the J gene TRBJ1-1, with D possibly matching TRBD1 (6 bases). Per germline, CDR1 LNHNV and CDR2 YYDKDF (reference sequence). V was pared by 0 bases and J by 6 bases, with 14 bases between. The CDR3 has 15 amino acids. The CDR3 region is CATSRDSRGDAEAFF. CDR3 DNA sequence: TGTGCCACCAGCAGAGATAGCAGGGGAGACGCTGAAGCTTTCTTT.

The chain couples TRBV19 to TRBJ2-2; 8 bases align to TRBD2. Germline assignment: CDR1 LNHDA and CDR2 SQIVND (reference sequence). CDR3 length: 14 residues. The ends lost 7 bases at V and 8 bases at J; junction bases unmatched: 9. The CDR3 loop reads CASTPGLGVGELFF. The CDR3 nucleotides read TGTGCCAGTACACCGGGACTAGGAGTTGGGGAGCTGTTTTTT.

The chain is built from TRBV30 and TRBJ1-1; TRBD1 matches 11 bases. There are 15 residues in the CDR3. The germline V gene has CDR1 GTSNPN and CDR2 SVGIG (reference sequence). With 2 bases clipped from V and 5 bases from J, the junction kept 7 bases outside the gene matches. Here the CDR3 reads CAWSITGTGGTEAFF. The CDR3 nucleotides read TGTGCCTGGAGTATAACCGGGACAGGGGGGACTGAAGCTTTCTTT.

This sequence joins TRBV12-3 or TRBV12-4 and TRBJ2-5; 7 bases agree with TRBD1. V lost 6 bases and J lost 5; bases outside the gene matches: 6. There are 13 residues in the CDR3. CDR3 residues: CASRGDSWETQYF. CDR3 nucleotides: TGTGCCAGCAGGGGGGACAGTTGGGAGACCCAGTACTTC.

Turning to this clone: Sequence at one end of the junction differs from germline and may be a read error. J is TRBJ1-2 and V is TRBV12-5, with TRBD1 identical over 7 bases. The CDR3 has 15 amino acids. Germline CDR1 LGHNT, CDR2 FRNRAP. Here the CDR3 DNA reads TGTGCTAGTGGTTTGCCGAAAGGGGGCATCGTATCACCGCACTTC. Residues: CASGLPKGGIVSPHF.

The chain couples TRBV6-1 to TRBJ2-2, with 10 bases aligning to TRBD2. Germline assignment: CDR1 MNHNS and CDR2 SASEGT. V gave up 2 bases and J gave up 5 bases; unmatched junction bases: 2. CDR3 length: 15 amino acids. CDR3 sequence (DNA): TGTGCCAGCAGTGAACCGGGACTAGCGACCGGGGAGCTGTTTTTT. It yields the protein CASSEPGLATGELFF.